These 25 T cell receptor beta chains were all obtained from the same sample, sequenced in a study of blood T cell repertoires in COVID-19. Using immunoSEQ multiplex PCR, the repertoire was profiled, and TCRdb retains in-frame clones only, with some absent. This table has about 230,000 clones, around four fifths appearing once. Sequencing was done on a sample of peripheral blood. The receptor source for this set is a man older than 75 with acute or convalescent COVID-19.

The rearrangement uses TRBV6-5 and TRBJ2-4; 10 nucleotides align to TRBD1. Germline CDR1 reads MNHEY; CDR2 reads SVGAGI. There are 15 residues in the CDR3. J gave up 4 bases and V 5 bases, and 5 bases lay outside the gene matches. The CDR3 DNA is TGTGCCAGCAGTAAATTGGGACAGGGGAAAAACATTCAGTACTTC. This translates into CASSKLGQGKNIQYF.

The J gene is TRBJ2-1, the V gene TRBV18; 10 bases match TRBD2. V gave up 5 bases and J gave up 0 bases; unmatched junction bases: 1. CDR3 length: 15 residues. The germline V gene encodes CDR1 KGHSH and CDR2 LQKENI. This CDR3 reads CASSSGRASYNEQFF. CDR3 DNA sequence: TGTGCCAGCTCAAGCGGGAGGGCCTCCTACAATGAGCAGTTCTTC.

The V and J genes are TRBV5-1 and TRBJ2-5; tentative D call: TRBD2 (6 bases). V was cut by 2 bases and J by 5 bases, with 13 bases left in between. This CDR3 is built from 14 residues. Germline V gene data show CDR1 as SGHRS and CDR2 as YFSETQ. This CDR3 is CASSFGGMRETQYF. DNA of the CDR3: TGCGCCAGCAGCTTTGGCGGGATGAGGGAGACCCAGTACTTC.

This clone was found a few times. V usage is TRBV12-2 and J usage is TRBJ1-5; the table's D call of TRBD1 was not tested on the DNA. TRBV12-2 is shown as a pseudogene. The length of the CDR3 is 18 residues. For the CDR3, the DNA is TGTGCAAGTCGCTGGGCCCCTCGGACAGATTCCTTCAATCAGCCCCAGCATTTT. Translation: CASRWAPRTDSFNQPQHF.

The CDR3 sequence: CASRGQGALRTEAFF. In nucleotides, the CDR3 is TGTGCCAGCAGGGGCCAGGGGGCGCTTCGCACTGAAGCTTTCTTT. V and J are TRBV28 and TRBJ1-1; 8 positions match TRBD1. Trimming at V came to 6 bases and at J to 4 bases, leaving 10 bases not matched to a gene. Germline CDR1 MDHEN, CDR2 SYDVKM. The CDR3 extends over 15 amino acids.

The rearrangement joins TRBV5-1 to TRBJ2-5; 7 nucleotides align to TRBD1. V was pared by 2 bases and J by 3 bases, with 4 bases of the junction left unmatched. The CDR3 contains 14 residues. CDR1 is SGHRS, CDR2 YFSETQ, per germline. The CDR3 sequence is CASSFSGTEETQYF. CDR3 nucleotides: TGCGCCAGCAGCTTCTCCGGGACAGAAGAGACCCAGTACTTC.

The rearrangement uses TRBV28 and TRBJ1-5; TRBD1 aligns across 8 bases. CDR1 MDHEN and CDR2 SYDVKM come from the germline V gene. Trimming at V came to 3 bases and at J to 0 bases, leaving 16 bases not matched to a gene. CDR3 length: 20 amino acids. CDR3: CASSFRQGASVDDSNQPQHF. In DNA form, the CDR3 reads TGTGCCAGCAGTTTTCGGCAGGGGGCATCGGTTGATGATAGCAATCAGCCCCAGCATTTT. Together with reference TRBV28 and TRBJ1-5, the CDR3 gives the full variable domain: DVKVTQSSRYLVKRTGEKVFLECVQDMDHENMFWYRQDPGLGLRLIYFSYDVKMKEKGDIPEGYSVSREKKERFSLILESASTNQTSMYLCASSFRQGASVDDSNQPQHFGDGTRLSIL.

The chain is built from TRBV6-1 and TRBJ1-3; D is undetermined. Germline CDR1 MNHNS, CDR2 SASEGT. CDR3 length: 13 amino acids. Trimming left V 3 bases short and J 4 bases short, with 7 bases between. As DNA, the CDR3 is TGTGCCAGCAGTGACCGAGGCGGAAACACCATATATTTT. Residues: CASSDRGGNTIYF.

The CDR3 region is CASSVGSNEKLFF. Written as DNA, the CDR3 is TGTGCCAGCAGCGTAGGCAGTAATGAAAAACTGTTTTTT. This chain uses TRBV9 with TRBJ1-4; D not resolved. The CDR3 is made up of 13 amino acids. From germline, CDR1 is SGDLS and CDR2 YYNGEE. Between the trimmed V and J ends, which lost 0 bases and 4 bases, there was a span of 4 bases.

This chain links TRBV6-2 or TRBV6-3 with TRBJ2-7; D might be TRBD1 (5 bases). Trimming cost V 4 bases and J 2 bases, with 15 bases left between them. This CDR3 is built from 15 residues. Germline CDR1 and CDR2: MNHEY and SVGEGT. DNA of the CDR3: TGTGCCAGCAGTTTTCCTGGCAGGGAAACCTACGAGCAGTACTTC. It specifies CASSFPGRETYEQYF.

The V and J genes are TRBV19 and TRBJ1-4; 7 bases match TRBD1. Germline CDR1 and CDR2: LNHDA and SQIVND (reference sequence). This CDR3 is 15 amino acids long. V lost 8 bases, J lost 12 bases, and 18 bases stayed unmatched. The CDR3, as DNA: TGTGCCAGTCGGCGGTGGGGCCAGGGGGTAGGGGAACTGTTTTTT. Residues: CASRRWGQGVGELFF.

V and J are TRBV12-3 or TRBV12-4 and TRBJ2-2; perhaps TRBD2 as D (5 bases). V dropped 6 bases and J dropped 7 bases, with 12 bases sitting between them. The CDR3 contains 13 residues. The CDR3 protein is CASSFSGVGELFF. As DNA, the CDR3 is TGTGCCAGCAGCTTCTCCGGGGTCGGGGAGCTGTTTTTT.

V is TRBV3-1 (or the pseudogene TRBV3-2) and J is TRBJ1-6; 7 bases are shared with TRBD1. The V and J ends lost 4 bases and 9 bases, in that order; junction bases with no gene match: 6. The CDR3 consists of 14 residues. CDR1 LGHDT and CDR2 YNNKEL come from the germline V gene (reference sequence). The CDR3 DNA follows: TGTGCCAGCAGCCTCCGGGACAGAGTTTCACCCCTCCACTTT. It specifies CASSLRDRVSPLHF.

The chain combines TRBV28 with TRBJ1-4; a possible D gene is TRBD1 (5 bases). The CDR3 is 15 residues long. Trimming stripped 3 bases from V and 1 base from J, with 9 bases between. Per the germline V gene, CDR1 is MDHEN and CDR2 is SYDVKM. CDR3 protein: CASSFGGGTNEKLFF. The CDR3 DNA sequence: TGTGCCAGCAGTTTCGGGGGGGGAACTAATGAAAAACTGTTTTTT.

The chain joins TRBV5-1 to TRBJ1-5; TRBD1 might be the D (6 bases). The CDR3 has 14 amino acids. Germline assignment: CDR1 SGHRS and CDR2 YFSETQ. Trimming stripped 5 bases from V and 5 bases from J, with 14 bases between. In nucleotides, the CDR3 is TGCGCCAGCAGTCCCATCAAGGGGGATCAGCCCCAGCATTTT. The encoded protein is CASSPIKGDQPQHF.

The gene calls are TRBV28 and TRBJ1-6, with D maybe TRBD1 (6 bases). Germline V gene lookup returns CDR1 MDHEN and CDR2 SYDVKM. V was cut by 7 bases and J by 3 bases, with 10 bases left in between. The CDR3 loop spans 14 amino acids. CDR3 sequence: CASNKDSYNSPLHF. CDR3 DNA sequence: TGTGCCAGCAATAAGGACAGCTATAATTCACCCCTCCACTTT.

This clone appeared a single time. V usage is TRBV6-5 and J usage is TRBJ1-6; unclear D gene. Germline V gene lookup returns CDR1 MNHEY and CDR2 SVGAGI. Between the trimmed V and J ends, which lost 8 bases and 8 bases, there was a span of 16 bases. This CDR3 is 14 amino acids long. In DNA, the CDR3 is TGTGCCAGCGTAGTCAGGCCGCTGGATTCACCCCTCCACTTT. The encoded protein is CASVVRPLDSPLHF.

The chain employs TRBV5-1 and TRBJ2-7; TRBD2 matches at 11 bases. Germline V CDR1 and CDR2: SGHRS, YFSETQ. With V trimmed by 4 bases and J by 3 bases, 3 bases remained unmatched. The CDR3 is made up of 14 amino acids. CDR3 loop: CASSPTSGDYEQYF. The DNA of the CDR3 is TGCGCCAGCAGCCCGACTAGCGGGGACTACGAGCAGTACTTC.

The chain employs TRBV10-3 and TRBJ2-3, with 11 bases fitting TRBD2. CDR3 length: 16 residues. Trimming at V came to 3 bases and at J to 6 bases, leaving 8 bases not matched to a gene. Germline CDR1 is ENHRY and CDR2 is SYGVKD. This chain's CDR3 is CAISERTSGSGDTQYF. For the CDR3, the DNA is TGTGCCATCAGTGAAAGAACTAGCGGGAGTGGTGATACGCAGTATTTT.

The chain has TRBV4-2 and TRBJ2-1; D ambiguous. Germline CDR1 reads LGHNA; CDR2 reads YNFKEQ. The CDR3 extends over 15 amino acids. V was shortened by 0 bases and J by 4 bases, with 10 bases between the two germline ends. Here the CDR3 reads CASSQDPTSYNEQFF. The CDR3 DNA is TGTGCCAGCAGCCAAGACCCCACGAGTTACAATGAGCAGTTCTTC.

The chain has TRBV5-4 and TRBJ2-7; D is undetermined. The CDR3 totals 13 residues. CDR1 and CDR2 (germline): SGHNT, YYREEE (reference sequence). V lost 4 bases and J 3 bases, leaving 11 bases between the germline ends. Here the CDR3 reads CASSLDWNYEQYF. The CDR3 nucleotides read TGTGCCAGCAGCCTTGACTGGAACTACGAGCAGTACTTC.

The chain joins TRBV29-1 to TRBJ2-2, with D uncertain. The CDR3 contains 13 residues. Trimming pared 4 bases from V and 5 bases from J, leaving 11 bases between. CDR1 and CDR2 (germline): SQVTM, ANQGSEA. This CDR3 reads CSVVVRRTGELFF. The CDR3 DNA is TGCAGCGTTGTTGTCAGGCGTACCGGGGAGCTGTTTTTT.

The chain combines TRBV19 with TRBJ2-3; 13 bases fit TRBD2. CDR1 is LNHDA, CDR2 SQIVND, per germline (reference sequence). With V trimmed by 0 bases and J by 9 bases, 15 bases remained unmatched. The CDR3 is 19 amino acids. This chain's CDR3 is CASSIEGTSGVLRHRTQYF. In DNA form, the CDR3 reads TGTGCCAGTAGTATAGAAGGGACTAGCGGGGTACTAAGGCATAGAACGCAGTATTTT.

DNA of the CDR3: TGCGCCAGCAGCTTGGGAGGGACAGGGATTCACGGGACCCAGTACTTC. Residues: CASSLGGTGIHGTQYF. V and J are TRBV5-1 and TRBJ2-5, with 9 bases identical to TRBD1. The CDR3 has 16 residues. The V segment lost 0 bases and the J segment 7 bases; nucleotides outside the gene matches: 10. Per germline, CDR1 SGHRS and CDR2 YFSETQ. The full variable domain, with the rest looked up from reference TRBV5-1 and TRBJ2-5, is KAGVTQTPRYLIKTRGQQVTLSCSPISGHRSVSWYQQTPGQGLQFLFEYFSETQRNKGNFPGRFSGRQFSNSRSEMNVSTLELGDSALYLCASSLGGTGIHGTQYFGPGTRLLVL.

The chain has TRBV18 and TRBJ2-1, with 11 nucleotides matching TRBD2. The CDR3 consists of 15 residues. Trimming cost V 3 bases and J 4 bases; bases outside gene matches: 2. Germline loops: CDR1 KGHSH, CDR2 LQKENI. The CDR3 protein is CASSPTSGKYNEQFF. In DNA, the CDR3 is TGTGCCAGCTCACCGACTAGCGGGAAGTACAATGAGCAGTTCTTC.